What follows are 5 T cell receptor beta chains derived from one specimen sequenced in a study of cytomegalovirus exposure and HLA in healthy donors. PCR primers comprised 60 Vbeta and 13 Jbeta primers. Assay: immunoSEQ multiplex PCR; the TCRdb copy retains only in-frame clones and omits some. The table records more than 150,000 clones, about 90% of them present only once. The sample taken for sequencing was PBMCs. The receptors here all came from a girl less than two years old in good health and CMV-seronegative.

A word on this clone: No conserved phenylalanine or tryptophan is present at the end of the CDR3, so a read error is the likely explanation. The DNA is left out, because the CDR3 cannot be placed on it with certainty; the CDR3 is given as TCRdb lists it. The chain links TRBV18 to TRBJ1-2; TRBD1, the D gene given by the table, was not confirmed from the DNA. Germline loops: CDR1 KGHSH, CDR2 LQKENI. Termini included, the CDR3 measures 11 amino acids. The CDR3 loop is CASSTTGGRTN.

V gene TRBV5-1 combines with J gene TRBJ2-5; D is perhaps TRBD1 (5 bases). TRBJ2-7 matches the DNA end more closely, so the J call is doubtful. This CDR3 has 12 amino acids. Germline assignment: CDR1 SGHRS and CDR2 YFSETQ. The CDR3 spells CASSLNRYEQYF. In DNA form, the CDR3 reads TGCGCCAGCAGCCTAAACAGGTACGAGCAGTACTTC.

The chain links TRBV4-2 to TRBJ2-7, with TRBD2 matching 12 bases. V shed 2 bases, J shed 1 base, and the junction held 6 bases outside the gene matches. The CDR3 has 17 residues. CDR1 is LGHNA, CDR2 YNFKEQ, per germline. The CDR3, as DNA: TGTGCCAGCAGCCAAACAGCCGGGACTAGCGGGTCCTACGAGCAGTACTTC. This sequence encodes CASSQTAGTSGSYEQYF.

This clone occurred once. DNA for the CDR3: TGTGCCAGCAGCCCCAGACTAGCCCCCTGGGACGAGCAGTACTTC. Encoded protein: CASSPRLAPWDEQYF. This sequence joins TRBV7-9 and TRBJ2-7; the match to TRBD2 covers 7 bases. This CDR3 comprises 15 residues. V shed 5 bases and J 5 bases; nucleotides not matched to a gene: 12. Germline V gene lookup returns CDR1 SEHNR and CDR2 FQNEAQ (reference sequence).

J is TRBJ1-6 and V is TRBV7-8; D remains ambiguous. The CDR3 has 15 amino acids. Germline lookup yields CDR1 SGHVS and CDR2 FQNEAQ. The germline V and J ends were trimmed by 6 bases and 10 bases, with 19 bases remaining between them. The chain's CDR3 is CASRRNRDGRSPLHF. For the CDR3, the DNA is TGTGCCAGCAGACGGAACCGGGATGGGCGGTCACCCCTCCACTTT. The whole variable domain, remainder taken from reference TRBV7-8 and TRBJ1-6, is GAGVSQSPRYKVAKRGQDVALRCDPISGHVSLFWYQQALGQGPEFLTYFQNEAQLDKSGLPSDRFFAERPEGSVSTLKIQRTQQEDSAVYLCASRRNRDGRSPLHFGNGTRLTVT.